This entry lists 7 T cell receptor beta chains sequenced from one sample in a study of blood T cell repertoires in COVID-19. Assay used: immunoSEQ multiplex PCR; TCRdb lists only in-frame clones, some missing. Among approximately 110,000 clones listed, roughly 80% were seen once. Specimen: peripheral blood. The receptor set was obtained from a man between 65 and 80 years old with active or convalescent COVID-19.

The chain recombines TRBV7-6 with TRBJ2-1; 13 bases agree with TRBD2. The germline V gene encodes CDR1 SGHVS and CDR2 FNYEAQ. The CDR3 covers 20 residues. The junction had 13 bases not matched to a gene; V was cut back by 5 bases and J by 0 bases. CDR3 DNA: TGTGCCAGCAGCGTAAGGACTAGCGGGAGTGTTATGGGCTCCTACAATGAGCAGTTCTTC. Protein sequence: CASSVRTSGSVMGSYNEQFF.

This sequence joins TRBV6-6 and TRBJ1-5; no reliable D call. This CDR3 region has 16 residues. Germline CDR1 is MNHNY and CDR2 is SVGAGI (reference sequence). Trimming took 5 bases from V and 5 from J, leaving 19 bases between them. CDR3 sequence: CASSPPGGSAYQPQHF. The CDR3, as DNA: TGTGCCAGCAGTCCCCCCGGTGGGAGCGCCTATCAGCCCCAGCATTTT.

This clone showed up many times. This chain connects TRBV29-1 to TRBJ2-7; TRBD2 matches 7 bases. The ends lost 7 bases at V and 3 bases at J; junction bases unmatched: 3. CDR1 is SQVTM, CDR2 ANQGSEA, per germline. This CDR3 comprises 11 residues. CDR3 DNA: TGCAGCGCCAGGACTAGCTACGAGCAGTACTTC. Translating gives CSARTSYEQYF.

The rearrangement joins TRBV5-1 to TRBJ2-5; the match to TRBD1 covers 8 bases. Trimming took 5 bases from V and 0 from J; bases not matched to a gene: 3. This CDR3 is 14 amino acids long. Per the germline V gene, CDR1 is SGHRS and CDR2 is YFSETQ. CDR3 coding DNA: TGCGCCAGCAGTCGACAGGGGAACCAAGAGACCCAGTACTTC. Translation: CASSRQGNQETQYF.

The chain is built from TRBV5-1 and TRBJ1-1, with D possibly matching TRBD1 (5 bases). V was clipped by 0 bases and J by 3 bases, with 12 bases between them. The CDR3 has 15 residues. The germline V gene encodes CDR1 SGHRS and CDR2 YFSETQ. CDR3 loop: CASSLDRGIDTEAFF. Here the CDR3 DNA reads TGCGCCAGCAGCTTGGATCGGGGGATCGACACTGAAGCTTTCTTT.

This sequence joins TRBV5-4 and TRBJ1-1; 7 bases map to TRBD1. Looked up from germline, CDR1 is SGHNT and CDR2 is YYREEE (reference sequence). The CDR3 loop spans 16 amino acids. The V segment lost 4 bases and the J segment 0 bases; nucleotides outside the gene matches: 9. CDR3 sequence reads: CASSLPGTAMNTEAFF. CDR3 nucleotide sequence: TGTGCCAGCAGCCTGCCCGGGACAGCAATGAACACTGAAGCTTTCTTT.

The chain links TRBV3-1 (or the pseudogene TRBV3-2) to TRBJ1-2; D not certain. Trimming took off 4 bases at V and 1 base at J, with 7 bases between the two ends. CDR3 length: 13 amino acids. CDR1 and CDR2 (germline): LGHDT, YNNKEL (reference sequence). The CDR3 is CASSPTDNYGYTF. CDR3 DNA: TGTGCCAGCAGCCCAACAGATAACTATGGCTACACCTTC.